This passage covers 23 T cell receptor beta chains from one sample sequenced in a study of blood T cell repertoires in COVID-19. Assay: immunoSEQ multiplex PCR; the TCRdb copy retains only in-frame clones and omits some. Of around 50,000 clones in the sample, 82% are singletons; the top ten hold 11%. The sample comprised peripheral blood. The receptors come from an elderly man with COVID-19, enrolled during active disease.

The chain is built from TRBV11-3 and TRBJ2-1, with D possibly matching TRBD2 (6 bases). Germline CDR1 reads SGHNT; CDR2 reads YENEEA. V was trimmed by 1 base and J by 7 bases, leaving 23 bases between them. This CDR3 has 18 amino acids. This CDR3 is CASSLGRERGGVGNEQFF. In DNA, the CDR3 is TGTGCCAGCAGCTTAGGGAGGGAGAGAGGAGGGGTAGGGAATGAGCAGTTCTTC.

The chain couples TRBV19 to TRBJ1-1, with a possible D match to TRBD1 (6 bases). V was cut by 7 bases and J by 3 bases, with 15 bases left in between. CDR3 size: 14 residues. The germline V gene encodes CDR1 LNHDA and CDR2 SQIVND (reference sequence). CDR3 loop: CASKPQGIDTEAFF. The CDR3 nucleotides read TGTGCCAGTAAACCCCAGGGGATTGACACTGAAGCTTTCTTT.

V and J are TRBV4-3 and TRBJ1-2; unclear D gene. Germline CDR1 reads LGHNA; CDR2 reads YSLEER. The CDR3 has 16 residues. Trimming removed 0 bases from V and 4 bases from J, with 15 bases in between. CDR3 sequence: CASSQDSGRSGYGYTF. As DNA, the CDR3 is TGCGCCAGCAGCCAAGATTCCGGTCGGAGTGGCTATGGCTACACCTTC.

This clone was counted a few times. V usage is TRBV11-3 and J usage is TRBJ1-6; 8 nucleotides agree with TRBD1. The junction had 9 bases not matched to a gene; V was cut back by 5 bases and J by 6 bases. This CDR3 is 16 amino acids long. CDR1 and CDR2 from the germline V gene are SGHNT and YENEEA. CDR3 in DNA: TGTGCCAGCAGCCCCGACAGGGGCCTCCTTAATTCACCCCTCCACTTT. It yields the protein CASSPDRGLLNSPLHF. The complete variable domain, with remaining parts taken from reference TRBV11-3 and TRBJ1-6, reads EAGVVQSPRYKIIEKKQPVAFWCNPISGHNTLYWYLQNLGQGPELLIRYENEEAVDDSQLPKDRFSAERLKGVDSTLKIQPAELGDSAVYLCASSPDRGLLNSPLHFGNGTRLTVT.

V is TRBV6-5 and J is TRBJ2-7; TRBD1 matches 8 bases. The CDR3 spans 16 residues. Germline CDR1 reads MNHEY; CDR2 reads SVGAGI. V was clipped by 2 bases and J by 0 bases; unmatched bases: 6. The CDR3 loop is CASSYRAGGHSYEQYF. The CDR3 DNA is TGTGCCAGCAGTTACAGGGCAGGGGGCCACTCCTACGAGCAGTACTTC.

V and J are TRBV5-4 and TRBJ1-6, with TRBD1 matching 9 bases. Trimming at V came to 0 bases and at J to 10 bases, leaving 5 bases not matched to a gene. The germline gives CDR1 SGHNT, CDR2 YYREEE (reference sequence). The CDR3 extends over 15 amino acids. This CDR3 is CASSLDRGTGSPLHF. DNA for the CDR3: TGTGCCAGCAGCTTGGATCGTGGGACAGGGTCACCCCTCCACTTT.

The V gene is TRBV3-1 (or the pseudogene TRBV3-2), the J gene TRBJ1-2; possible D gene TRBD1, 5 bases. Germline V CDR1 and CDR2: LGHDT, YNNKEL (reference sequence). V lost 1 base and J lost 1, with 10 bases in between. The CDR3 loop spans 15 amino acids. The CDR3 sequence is CASSQVGDYNYGYTF. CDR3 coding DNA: TGTGCCAGCAGCCAAGTTGGGGACTATAACTATGGCTACACCTTC.

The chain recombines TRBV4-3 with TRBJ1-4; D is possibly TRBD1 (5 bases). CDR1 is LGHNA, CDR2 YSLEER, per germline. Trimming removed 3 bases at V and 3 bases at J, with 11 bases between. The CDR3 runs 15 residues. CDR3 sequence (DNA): TGCGCCAGCAGCCAGGGGGGGGGTGCTAATGAAAAACTGTTTTTT. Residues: CASSQGGGANEKLFF.

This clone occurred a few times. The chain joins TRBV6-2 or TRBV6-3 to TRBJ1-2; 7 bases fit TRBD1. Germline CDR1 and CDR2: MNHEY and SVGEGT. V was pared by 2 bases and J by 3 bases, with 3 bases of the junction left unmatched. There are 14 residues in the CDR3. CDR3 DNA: TGTGCCAGCAGTTACCGTACAGGGGACTATGGCTACACCTTC. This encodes CASSYRTGDYGYTF.

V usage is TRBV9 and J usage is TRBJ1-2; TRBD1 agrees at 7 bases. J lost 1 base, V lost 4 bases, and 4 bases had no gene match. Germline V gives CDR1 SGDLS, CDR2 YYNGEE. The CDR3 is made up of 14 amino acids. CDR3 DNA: TGTGCCAGCAGCAGACAGGGCATTAACTATGGCTACACCTTC. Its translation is CASSRQGINYGYTF.

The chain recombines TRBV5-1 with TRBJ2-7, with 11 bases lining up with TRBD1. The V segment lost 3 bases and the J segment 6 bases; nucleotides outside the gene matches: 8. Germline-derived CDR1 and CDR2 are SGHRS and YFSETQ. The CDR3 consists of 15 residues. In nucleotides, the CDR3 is TGCGCCAGCAGCTGGGGGACAGGGGGTAAAAGCGAGCAGTACTTC. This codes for CASSWGTGGKSEQYF. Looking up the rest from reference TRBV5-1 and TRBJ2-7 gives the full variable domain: KAGVTQTPRYLIKTRGQQVTLSCSPISGHRSVSWYQQTPGQGLQFLFEYFSETQRNKGNFPGRFSGRQFSNSRSEMNVSTLELGDSALYLCASSWGTGGKSEQYFGPGTRLTVT.

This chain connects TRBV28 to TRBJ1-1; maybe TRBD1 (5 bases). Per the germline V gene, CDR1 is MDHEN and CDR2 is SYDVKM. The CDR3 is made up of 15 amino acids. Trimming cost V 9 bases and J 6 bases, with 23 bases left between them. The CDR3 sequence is CASWGGAGYVSEAFF. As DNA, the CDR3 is TGTGCCAGTTGGGGGGGTGCAGGGTATGTCTCTGAAGCTTTCTTT. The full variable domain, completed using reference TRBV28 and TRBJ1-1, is DVKVTQSSRYLVKRTGEKVFLECVQDMDHENMFWYRQDPGLGLRLIYFSYDVKMKEKGDIPEGYSVSREKKERFSLILESASTNQTSMYLCASWGGAGYVSEAFFGQGTRLTVV.

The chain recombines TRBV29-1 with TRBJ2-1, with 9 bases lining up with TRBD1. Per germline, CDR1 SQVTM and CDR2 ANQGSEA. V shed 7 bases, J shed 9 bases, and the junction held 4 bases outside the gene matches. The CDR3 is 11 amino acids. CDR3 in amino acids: CSGGTGSEQFF. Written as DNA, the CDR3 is TGCAGCGGCGGGACAGGGAGTGAGCAGTTCTTC.

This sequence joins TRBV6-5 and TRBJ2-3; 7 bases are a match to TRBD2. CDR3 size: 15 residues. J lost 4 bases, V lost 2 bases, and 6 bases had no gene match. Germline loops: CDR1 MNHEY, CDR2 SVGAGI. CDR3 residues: CASSYGSGTADTQYF. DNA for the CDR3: TGTGCCAGCAGTTACGGAAGCGGGACCGCAGATACGCAGTATTTT.

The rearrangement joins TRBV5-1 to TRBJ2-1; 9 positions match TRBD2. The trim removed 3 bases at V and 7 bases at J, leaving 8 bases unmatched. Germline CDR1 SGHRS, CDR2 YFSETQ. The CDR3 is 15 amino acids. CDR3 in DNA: TGCGCCAGCAGCTGGGGGACTAGCCGGGAAAATGAGCAGTTCTTC. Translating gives CASSWGTSRENEQFF.

The CDR3, as DNA: TGTGCCAGTAGTCCCGACTTGGGCGGGAGCGATACGCAGTATTTT. Translation gives CASSPDLGGSDTQYF. The chain carries TRBV19 and TRBJ2-3; 7 bases map to TRBD2. This CDR3 has 15 amino acids. Losses at the gene ends were 5 bases for V and 6 bases for J; bases not matched to a gene: 11. Germline values: CDR1 LNHDA, CDR2 SQIVND (reference sequence).

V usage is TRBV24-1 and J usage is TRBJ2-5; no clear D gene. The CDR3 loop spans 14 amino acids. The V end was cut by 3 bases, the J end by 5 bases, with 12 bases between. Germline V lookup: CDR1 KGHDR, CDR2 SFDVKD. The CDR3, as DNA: TGTGCCACCAGTGATCCGAACAGTCGGGAGACCCAGTACTTC. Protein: CATSDPNSRETQYF.

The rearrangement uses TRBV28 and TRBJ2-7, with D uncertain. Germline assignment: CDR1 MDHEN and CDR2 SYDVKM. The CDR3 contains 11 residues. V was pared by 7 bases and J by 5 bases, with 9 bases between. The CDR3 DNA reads TGTGCCAGCAAAGACAAGGACGAGCAGTACTTC. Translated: CASKDKDEQYF.

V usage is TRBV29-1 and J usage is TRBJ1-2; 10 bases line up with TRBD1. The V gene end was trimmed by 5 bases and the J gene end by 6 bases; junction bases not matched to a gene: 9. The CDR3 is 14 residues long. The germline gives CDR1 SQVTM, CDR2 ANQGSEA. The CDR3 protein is CSVLWTGGQDGYTF. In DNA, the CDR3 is TGCAGCGTTTTATGGACAGGGGGACAAGATGGCTACACCTTC.

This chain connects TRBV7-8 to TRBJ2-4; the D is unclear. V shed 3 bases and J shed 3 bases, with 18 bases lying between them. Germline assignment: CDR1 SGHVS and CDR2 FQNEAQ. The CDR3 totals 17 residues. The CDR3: CASSFSARDPGKNIQYF. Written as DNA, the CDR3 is TGTGCCAGCAGCTTCTCCGCCCGTGATCCGGGCAAAAACATTCAGTACTTC.

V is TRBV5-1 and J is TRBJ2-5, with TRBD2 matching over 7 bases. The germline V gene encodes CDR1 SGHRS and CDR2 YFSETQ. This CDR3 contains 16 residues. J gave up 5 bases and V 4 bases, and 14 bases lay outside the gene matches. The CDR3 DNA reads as TGCGCCAGCAGCCTAGAGACTAGCTGGGCGGGTGAGACCCAGTACTTC. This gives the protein CASSLETSWAGETQYF.

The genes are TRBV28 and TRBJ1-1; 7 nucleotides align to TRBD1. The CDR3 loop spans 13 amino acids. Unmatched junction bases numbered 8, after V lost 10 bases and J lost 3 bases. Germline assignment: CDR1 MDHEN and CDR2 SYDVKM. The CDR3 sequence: CATHRGLDTEAFF. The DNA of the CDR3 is TGTGCCACCCACAGGGGTCTAGACACTGAAGCTTTCTTT.

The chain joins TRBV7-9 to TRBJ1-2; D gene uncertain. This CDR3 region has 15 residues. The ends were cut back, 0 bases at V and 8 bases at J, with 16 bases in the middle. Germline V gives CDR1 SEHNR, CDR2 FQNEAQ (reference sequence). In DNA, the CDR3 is TGTGCCAGCAGCTTAGCCGCAGGTCGCTCACGGGGCTACACCTTC. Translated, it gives CASSLAAGRSRGYTF.